This passage covers 21 T cell receptor beta chains from one sample sequenced in a study of blood T cells in healthy people across ages. The use of a sample-barcoded 5' primer and a J-beta primer mix characterized a second PCR of roughly 6 to 12 cycles. A single record per CDR3 protein comes from TCRdb applying MiXCR to the 5' RACE reads. The profile shows about 670,000 distinct CDR3 sequences, 52% of them singletons. Sequenced: blood. These receptors were taken from an elderly woman in good health.

This clonotype was seen at least ten times. V gene TRBV28 combines with J gene TRBJ2-6; 7 bases align to TRBD1. Germline V CDR1 and CDR2: MDHEN, SYDVKM. CDR3 length: 18 residues. CDR3: CASRDRGILNSGANVLTF. The CDR3 coding sequence is TGTGCATCCCGGGACAGAGGAATCTTGAACTCTGGGGCCAACGTCCTGACTTTC.

The CDR3 DNA sequence: TGTGCCAGCAGCTTGAGACTAGCGGGAGGTTTCCAAGAGACCCAGTACTTC. It translates to CASSLRLAGGFQETQYF. J is TRBJ2-5 and V is TRBV7-2, with 13 bases that match TRBD2. V trimming: 3 bases; J trimming: 1 base; junction bases outside the gene matches: 5. The V gene's germline CDR1 is SGHTA and CDR2 FQGNSA. This CDR3 comprises 17 residues.

V is TRBV10-3 and J is TRBJ2-2, with 9 nucleotides matching TRBD2. This CDR3 is 16 amino acids long. Per the germline V gene, CDR1 is ENHRY and CDR2 is SYGVKD. With V trimmed by 0 bases and J by 7 bases, 6 bases remained unmatched. In DNA form, the CDR3 reads TGTGCCATCAGTGAGTCTGCGCGGGGGGGCGACGGGGAGCTGTTTTTT. Translating gives CAISESARGGDGELFF.

The rearrangement joins TRBV20-1 to TRBJ2-3, with 7 positions matching TRBD1. Germline V CDR1 and CDR2: DFQATT, SNEGSKA (reference sequence). J was trimmed by 4 bases and V by 6 bases; bases with no gene match: 7. The CDR3 runs 13 residues. CDR3 loop: CSASRDRSDTQYF. For the CDR3, the DNA is TGCAGTGCGTCGAGGGACAGATCAGATACGCAGTATTTT.

As for this clonotype: A read error may explain this, as a much larger clone is one base away. V gene TRBV19 combines with J gene TRBJ2-5; D may be TRBD2 (5 bases). The J call could be wrong; TRBJ2-7 is a better fit for the DNA end. CDR3 length equals 14 residues. Germline assignment: CDR1 LNHDA and CDR2 SQIVND (reference sequence). The CDR3 DNA reads TGTGCCAGTAGTATAAGGGAGTCCTACCACGAGCAGTACTTC. Translated: CASSIRESYHEQYF.

Ten or more counts support this clonotype. This chain links TRBV12-3 or TRBV12-4 with TRBJ2-5; 9 nucleotides line up with TRBD2. There are 15 residues in the CDR3. After removal of 3 bases from V and 5 bases from J, the junction contained 7 bases not matched to a gene. The CDR3 spells CASSLVAGGGETQYF. As DNA, the CDR3 is TGTGCCAGCAGTTTGGTCGCGGGAGGGGGGGAGACCCAGTACTTC.

A word on this clonotype: Just one base apart from a much larger clone, this may be a read error. The rearrangement joins TRBV12-3 or TRBV12-4 to TRBJ2-1; D is unclear. The J call may be incorrect, as the DNA end agrees better with TRBJ2-7. The CDR3 totals 12 residues. CDR3 nucleotide sequence: TGTGCCAGCCTTTCTAGGGTCCATGAGCAGTACTTC. The encoded protein is CASLSRVHEQYF.

This clonotype was counted between two and nine times. The CDR3 protein is CASSHPNTEAFF. CDR3 nucleotide sequence: TGTGCCAGCAGCCACCCGAACACTGAAGCTTTCTTT. J is TRBJ1-1 and V is TRBV11-2; unclear D gene. Germline assignment: CDR1 SGHAT and CDR2 FQNNGV. This CDR3 has 12 residues. Trimming stripped 5 bases from V and 1 base from J, with 5 bases between.

V gene TRBV11-3 combines with J gene TRBJ2-7; TRBD2 is a possible D gene (6 bases). Deletions cut 3 bases from V and 1 base from J, with 10 bases between. Germline V gene data show CDR1 as SGHNT and CDR2 as YENEEA. The CDR3 consists of 14 residues. This CDR3 reads CASSFGTQSYEQYF. In DNA, the CDR3 is TGTGCCAGCAGCTTCGGGACTCAATCCTACGAGCAGTACTTC.

As to this clonotype: A much larger clone differs from this one at a single base, so this may be a read error. V gene TRBV30 combines with J gene TRBJ2-1; 7 positions match TRBD2. The CDR3 is 15 residues long. V gave up 3 bases and J gave up 12 bases; unmatched junction bases: 17. In germline, CDR1 is GTSNPN, CDR2 SVGIG (reference sequence). CDR3 sequence: CAWRSKGTGGSGQFF. The CDR3 coding sequence is TGTGCCTGGAGATCGAAGGGGACTGGCGGGAGCGGGCAGTTCTTC.

The V call is TRBV9, the J call TRBJ2-2; unclear D gene. Germline V gene lookup returns CDR1 SGDLS and CDR2 YYNGEE. The V end was cut by 4 bases, the J end by 0 bases, with 13 bases between. The CDR3 totals 16 residues. CDR3 bases: TGTGCCAGCAGCCCTTGGTACTCGGCGAACACCGGGGAGCTGTTTTTT. Translating it yields CASSPWYSANTGELFF.

The chain has TRBV3-1 and TRBJ2-7; D gene ambiguous. This CDR3 has 14 residues. Per germline, CDR1 LGHDT and CDR2 YNNKEL (reference sequence). V was shortened by 1 base and J by 2 bases, with 9 bases between the two germline ends. As DNA, the CDR3 is TGTGCCAGCAGCCAAGGGGAAGGGCCCTACGAGCAGTACTTC. Translation gives CASSQGEGPYEQYF.

This clonotype was found a few times. The rearrangement links TRBV10-3 to TRBJ2-2; the D is unclear. This CDR3 has 14 residues. From germline, CDR1 is ENHRY and CDR2 SYGVKD. Trimming left V 2 bases short and J 3 bases short, with 7 bases between. CDR3 amino acids: CAISEAGYTGELFF. For the CDR3, the DNA is TGTGCCATCAGTGAGGCCGGTTACACCGGGGAGCTGTTTTTT.

The table lists this clonotype with a few counts. The rearrangement links TRBV9 to TRBJ2-4; perhaps TRBD1 as D (5 bases). Germline loops: CDR1 SGDLS, CDR2 YYNGEE. V was trimmed by 0 bases and J by 1 base, leaving 14 bases between them. This CDR3 has 17 residues. The CDR3 nucleotides read TGTGCCAGCAGCGTAGGTGAAACAGGTTTTGCCAAAAACATTCAGTACTTC. As protein: CASSVGETGFAKNIQYF.

The chain carries TRBV29-1 and TRBJ2-6; no definite D call. In germline, CDR1 is SQVTM, CDR2 ANQGSEA. V dropped 7 bases and J dropped 0 bases, with 7 bases sitting between them. The CDR3 has 13 amino acids. CDR3 protein: CSAEISGANVLTF. The CDR3 nucleotides are TGCAGCGCCGAGATCTCTGGGGCCAACGTCCTGACTTTC.

This clonotype was recorded at least ten times. The chain carries TRBV28 and TRBJ2-7; 8 nucleotides line up with TRBD1. CDR1 MDHEN and CDR2 SYDVKM come from the germline V gene. CDR3 length equals 12 residues. With V trimmed by 8 bases and J by 0 bases, 0 bases remained unmatched. CDR3 coding DNA: TGTGCCAGCGGACAGGGCTCCTACGAGCAGTACTTC. Its translation: CASGQGSYEQYF.

Details on this clonotype: A junction end diverges from the germline sequence, so it may reflect a read error. This chain joins TRBV6-5 and TRBJ2-2, with 8 bases matching TRBD2. The CDR3 runs to 14 residues. Germline V gives CDR1 MNHEY, CDR2 SVGAGI. CDR3 in DNA: TGTGCCTGCAGTTCGGGGGGGGGTTGGGGGGAGCTGTTTTTT. Translating it yields CACSSGGGWGELFF.

This chain joins TRBV20-1 and TRBJ1-2, with D possibly matching TRBD1 (5 bases). The ends were cut back, 4 bases at V and 7 bases at J, with 16 bases in the middle. The length of the CDR3 is 13 residues. Germline V gene lookup returns CDR1 DFQATT and CDR2 SNEGSKA (reference sequence). CDR3 sequence: CSAMMGRVRGYTF. Written as DNA, the CDR3 is TGCAGTGCTATGATGGGCAGGGTCCGTGGCTACACCTTC.

Remarks on this clonotype: A read error is possible here, since a much larger clone lies one base away. This chain uses TRBV7-9 with TRBJ2-5; D not resolved. Germline V gives CDR1 SEHNR, CDR2 FQNEAQ (reference sequence). The CDR3 is 14 amino acids. The CDR3 loop reads CTSSFQSPGQTQYF. The CDR3 bases are TGTACCAGCAGCTTTCAAAGTCCCGGTCAGACCCAGTACTTC. Filled out from reference TRBV7-9 and TRBJ2-5, the complete variable domain reads DTGVSQNPRHKITKRGQNVTFRCDPISEHNRLYWYRQTLGQGPEFLTYFQNEAQLEKSRLLSDRFSAERPKGSFSTLEIQRTEQGDSAMYLCTSSFQSPGQTQYFGPGTRLLVL.

About this clonotype: Just one base apart from a much larger clone, this may be a read error. V usage is TRBV12-3 or TRBV12-4 and J usage is TRBJ2-5; D is unclear. The CDR3 covers 13 residues. V gave up 6 bases and J gave up 11 bases, with 19 bases separating them. The DNA for the CDR3 is TGTGCCAGCAGCCCGACCCCCCGAGGTGAGCAGTACTTC. Protein product: CASSPTPRGEQYF.

The gene calls are TRBV7-2 and TRBJ1-1; 7 positions match TRBD1. V shed 6 bases, J shed 4 bases, and the junction held 11 bases outside the gene matches. The CDR3 has 15 amino acids. From germline, CDR1 is SGHTA and CDR2 FQGNSA. CDR3 region: CASRPDRAGVTEAFF. The CDR3 DNA follows: TGTGCCAGCAGACCAGACAGGGCTGGCGTCACTGAAGCTTTCTTT.